This record covers a single T cell receptor (beta chain). Authors' data handling: Amplification from reference gene primers served as the basis for estimated nucleated cell counts. This table comes from immunoSEQ multiplex PCR, and its TCRdb copy is limited to in-frame clones, with some not included. That table is the source of V, J and clone size, and D and trimming were worked out from the DNA. The data show tens of thousands of clones, about 80% seen once. The data originate from a study of blood T cell repertoires in COVID-19. Whole-study context: Acute-phase and convalescent COVID-19 samples originated in the United States, Italy and Spain. In each case, the material was cDNA or gDNA derived from T cells, B-cell-depleted T cells, or PBMCs.

This clonotype was obtained from an elderly woman with acute or convalescent COVID-19. The sequenced sample was peripheral blood.

CDR3 nucleotides: TGTGCCAGTAGTATTCCCAGGGTGCTTGATCAGCCCCAGCATTTT. It is translated as CASSIPRVLDQPQHF. The chain couples TRBV19 to TRBJ1-5; maybe TRBD1 (5 bases). The CDR3 is 15 residues long. The V and J ends lost 3 bases and 5 bases respectively, with 14 bases between them. Per the germline V gene, CDR1 is LNHDA and CDR2 is SQIVND (reference sequence).